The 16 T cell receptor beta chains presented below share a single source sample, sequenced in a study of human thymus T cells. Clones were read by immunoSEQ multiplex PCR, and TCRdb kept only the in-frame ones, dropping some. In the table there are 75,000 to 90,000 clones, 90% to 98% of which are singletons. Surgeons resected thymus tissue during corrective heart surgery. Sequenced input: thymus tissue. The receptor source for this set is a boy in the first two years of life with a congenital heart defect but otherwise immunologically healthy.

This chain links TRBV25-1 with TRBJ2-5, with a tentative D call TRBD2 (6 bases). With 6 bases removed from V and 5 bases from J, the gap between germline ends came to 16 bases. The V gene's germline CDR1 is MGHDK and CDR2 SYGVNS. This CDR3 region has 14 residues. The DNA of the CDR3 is TGTGCCAGCAGCCCGTCGGGGGTGGCGGAGACCCAGTACTTC. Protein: CASSPSGVAETQYF.

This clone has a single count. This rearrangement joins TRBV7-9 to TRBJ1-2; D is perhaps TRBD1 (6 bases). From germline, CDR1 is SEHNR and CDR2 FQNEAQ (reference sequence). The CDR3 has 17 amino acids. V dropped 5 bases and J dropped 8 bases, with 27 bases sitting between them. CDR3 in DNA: TGTGCCAGCAGCCCACACCGGACAATGTCCCCCCAGGGGGGCTACACCTTC. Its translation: CASSPHRTMSPQGGYTF. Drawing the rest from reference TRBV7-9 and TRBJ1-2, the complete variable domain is DTGVSQNPRHKITKRGQNVTFRCDPISEHNRLYWYRQTLGQGPEFLTYFQNEAQLEKSRLLSDRFSAERPKGSFSTLEIQRTEQGDSAMYLCASSPHRTMSPQGGYTFGSGTRLTVV.

This chain's CDR3 is CASSWRDRGISGNTIYF. CDR3 nucleotides: TGTGCCAGCAGCTGGAGGGACAGGGGGATCTCTGGAAACACCATATATTTT. The rearrangement uses TRBV7-2 and TRBJ1-3; TRBD1 aligns across 11 bases. Germline lookup yields CDR1 SGHTA and CDR2 FQGNSA. J lost 0 bases, V lost 4 bases, and 5 bases had no gene match. The CDR3 length is 17 residues.

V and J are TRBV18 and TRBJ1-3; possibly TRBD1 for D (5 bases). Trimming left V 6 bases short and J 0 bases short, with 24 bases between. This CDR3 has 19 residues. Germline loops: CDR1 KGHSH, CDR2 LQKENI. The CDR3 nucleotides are TGTGCCAGCTCGCGCGCGGGACCTCAGACTCAGAGCTCTGGAAACACCATATATTTT. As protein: CASSRAGPQTQSSGNTIYF.

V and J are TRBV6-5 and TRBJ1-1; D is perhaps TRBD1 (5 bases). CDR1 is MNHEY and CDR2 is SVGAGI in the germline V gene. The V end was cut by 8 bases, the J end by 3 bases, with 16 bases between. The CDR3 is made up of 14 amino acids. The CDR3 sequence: CASGPTARDTEAFF. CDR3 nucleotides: TGTGCCAGCGGGCCGACAGCCCGTGACACTGAAGCTTTCTTT.

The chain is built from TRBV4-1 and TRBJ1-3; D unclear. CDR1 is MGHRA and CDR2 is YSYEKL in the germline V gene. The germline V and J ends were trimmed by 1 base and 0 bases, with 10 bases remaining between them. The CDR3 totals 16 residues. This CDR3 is CASSQARLSSGNTIYF. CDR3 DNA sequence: TGCGCCAGCAGCCAAGCTAGACTGAGCTCTGGAAACACCATATATTTT.

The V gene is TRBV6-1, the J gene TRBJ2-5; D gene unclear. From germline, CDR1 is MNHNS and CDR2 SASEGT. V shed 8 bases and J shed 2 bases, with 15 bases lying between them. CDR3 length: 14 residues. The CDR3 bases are TGTGCCAGCGGGGAACACCTGAGGCAAGAGACCCAGTACTTC. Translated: CASGEHLRQETQYF.

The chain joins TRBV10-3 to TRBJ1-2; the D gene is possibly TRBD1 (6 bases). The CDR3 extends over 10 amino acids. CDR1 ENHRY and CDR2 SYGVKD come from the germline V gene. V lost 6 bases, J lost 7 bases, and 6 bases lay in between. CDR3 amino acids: CAIRDSGYTF. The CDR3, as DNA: TGTGCCATCAGGGACAGTGGCTACACCTTC.

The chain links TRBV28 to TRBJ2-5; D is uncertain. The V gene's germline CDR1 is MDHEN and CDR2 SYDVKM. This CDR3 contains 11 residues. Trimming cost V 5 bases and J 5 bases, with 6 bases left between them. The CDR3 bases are TGTGCCAGCAGTCCGAGGGAGACCCAGTACTTC. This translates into CASSPRETQYF.

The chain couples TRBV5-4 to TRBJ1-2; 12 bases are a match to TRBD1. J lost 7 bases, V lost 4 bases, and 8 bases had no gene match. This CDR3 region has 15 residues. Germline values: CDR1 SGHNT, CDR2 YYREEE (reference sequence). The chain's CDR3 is CASSGGGQGASGYTF. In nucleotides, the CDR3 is TGTGCCAGCAGCGGAGGGGGACAGGGGGCGAGTGGCTACACCTTC.

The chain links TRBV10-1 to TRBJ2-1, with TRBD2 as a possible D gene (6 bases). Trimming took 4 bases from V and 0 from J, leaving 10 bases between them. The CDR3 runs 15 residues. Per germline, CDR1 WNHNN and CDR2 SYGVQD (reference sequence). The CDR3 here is CASSGGVASYNEQFF. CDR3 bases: TGCGCCAGCAGTGGGGGGGTAGCCTCCTACAATGAGCAGTTCTTC.

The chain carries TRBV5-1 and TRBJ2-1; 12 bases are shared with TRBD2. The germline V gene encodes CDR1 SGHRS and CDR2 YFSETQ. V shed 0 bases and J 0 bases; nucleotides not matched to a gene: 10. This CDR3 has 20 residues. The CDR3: CASSLGMGLAGLPSYNEQFF. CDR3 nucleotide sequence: TGCGCCAGCAGCTTGGGTATGGGACTAGCGGGTCTACCCTCCTACAATGAGCAGTTCTTC.

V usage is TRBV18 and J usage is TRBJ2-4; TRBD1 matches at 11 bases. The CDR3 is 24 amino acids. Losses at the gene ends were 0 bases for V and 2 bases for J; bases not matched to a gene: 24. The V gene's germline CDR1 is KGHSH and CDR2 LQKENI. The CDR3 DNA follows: TGTGCCAGCTCACCACCGACGGGCCTGTCGGACAGGGGGCCGCCTGACTATCCCAAAAACATTCAGTACTTC. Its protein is CASSPPTGLSDRGPPDYPKNIQYF.

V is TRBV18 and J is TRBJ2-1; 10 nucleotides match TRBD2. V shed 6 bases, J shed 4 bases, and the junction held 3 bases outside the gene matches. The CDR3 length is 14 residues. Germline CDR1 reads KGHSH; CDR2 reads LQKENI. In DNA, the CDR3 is TGTGCCAGCTCCCGGACTAGCGGATACAATGAGCAGTTCTTC. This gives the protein CASSRTSGYNEQFF.

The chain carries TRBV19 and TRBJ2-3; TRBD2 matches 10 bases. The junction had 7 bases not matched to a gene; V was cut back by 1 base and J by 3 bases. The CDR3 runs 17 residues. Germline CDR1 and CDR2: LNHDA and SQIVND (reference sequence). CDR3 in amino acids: CASSIVGLAGETDTQYF. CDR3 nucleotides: TGTGCCAGTAGTATAGTGGGCCTAGCGGGAGAGACAGATACGCAGTATTTT.

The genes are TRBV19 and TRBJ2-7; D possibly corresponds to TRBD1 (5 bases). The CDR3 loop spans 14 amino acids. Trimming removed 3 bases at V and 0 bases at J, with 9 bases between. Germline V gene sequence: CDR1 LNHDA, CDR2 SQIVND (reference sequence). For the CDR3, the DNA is TGTGCCAGTAGTATTGGCAGGGACTCCTACGAGCAGTACTTC. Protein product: CASSIGRDSYEQYF.